One and the same sample provided the 19 T cell receptor beta chains below, sequenced in a study of shared clonotypes between healthy human individuals. Repertoires were generated with immunoSEQ multiplex PCR, while TCRdb's copy carries only in-frame clones and drops some. The table has approximately 2.3 million clones, 85% to 95% seen once. The source material was naive CD4+ T cells from PBMCs. Sample subset: CD45RA+ positively selected. These receptors all stem from a young man in good health. Some clones in this sample may be carry-over from other donors' samples.

This chain links TRBV4-1 with TRBJ2-6; D unclear. The CDR3 covers 16 residues. Germline V CDR1 and CDR2: MGHRA, YSYEKL. Trimming left V 0 bases short and J 1 base short, with 7 bases between. CDR3 protein: CASSQETVSGANVLTF. The DNA of the CDR3 is TGCGCCAGCAGCCAAGAGACGGTTTCTGGGGCCAACGTCCTGACTTTC.

The rearrangement uses TRBV6-6 and TRBJ2-7; 9 bases map to TRBD2. The CDR3 is 15 amino acids. Per the germline V gene, CDR1 is MNHNY and CDR2 is SVGAGI (reference sequence). Unmatched junction bases numbered 17, after V lost 5 bases and J lost 12 bases. CDR3 coding DNA: TGTGCCAGCAGTGAGACTAGCGGAGTCCTACGAGCACCGTACTTC. This translates into CASSETSGVLRAPYF.

This chain joins TRBV5-4 and TRBJ2-7, with D maybe TRBD2 (6 bases). Germline-derived CDR1 and CDR2 are SGHNT and YYREEE (reference sequence). CDR3 length equals 14 residues. Trimming took 0 bases from V and 6 from J, leaving 13 bases between them. The CDR3 loop reads CASSLDRGSGEQYF. CDR3 DNA: TGTGCCAGCAGCTTGGATCGGGGGTCTGGCGAGCAGTACTTC.

This clone was seen only once. Other DNA sequences in the same sample also yield this CDR3. The chain employs TRBV5-1 and TRBJ2-1, with 16 positions matching TRBD2. CDR3 length: 15 residues. Germline V gene sequence: CDR1 SGHRS, CDR2 YFSETQ. The V gene end was trimmed by 3 bases and the J gene end by 7 bases; junction bases not matched to a gene: 1. For the CDR3, the DNA is TGCGCCAGCAGCTGGGGACTAGCGGGAGGGAATGAGCAGTTCTTC. Translating gives CASSWGLAGGNEQFF.

The V and J genes are TRBV7-2 and TRBJ2-7, with D perhaps TRBD2 (5 bases). Trimming removed 2 bases at V and 0 bases at J, with 8 bases between. CDR3 length: 14 amino acids. Germline V gives CDR1 SGHTA, CDR2 FQGNSA. The CDR3 here is CASSLSGLSYEQYF. CDR3 in DNA: TGTGCCAGCAGCTTAAGCGGTCTCTCCTACGAGCAGTACTTC.

For the CDR3, the DNA is TGTGCCAGCGGACTATCTGGCTACACCTTC. Translation gives CASGLSGYTF. The J gene is TRBJ1-2, the V gene TRBV6-5; D uncertain. Deletions cut 8 bases from V and 7 bases from J, with 8 bases between. The CDR3 runs 10 residues. The germline CDR1 and CDR2 sequences are MNHEY and SVGAGI.

The chain combines TRBV29-1 with TRBJ2-3, with 9 bases that match TRBD1. Trimming removed 7 bases from V and 3 bases from J; junction bases left unmatched: 8. The CDR3 contains 14 residues. Germline loops: CDR1 SQVTM, CDR2 ANQGSEA. CDR3 loop: CSGDDRGRTDTQYF. The CDR3 coding sequence is TGCAGCGGGGACGACAGGGGGAGAACAGATACGCAGTATTTT.

The chain uses TRBV10-2 and TRBJ2-1; TRBD2 might be the D (6 bases). The CDR3 contains 15 residues. From germline, CDR1 is WSHSY and CDR2 SAAADI. Trimming stripped 4 bases from V and 3 bases from J, with 13 bases between. Here the CDR3 reads CASSAGLSLYNEQFF. The CDR3 DNA reads as TGCGCCAGCAGTGCCGGACTAAGTCTCTACAATGAGCAGTTCTTC.

V usage is TRBV15 and J usage is TRBJ2-7, with D uncertain. Germline V CDR1 and CDR2: LNHNV, YYDKDF (reference sequence). The CDR3 runs 17 residues. V was clipped by 0 bases and J by 6 bases, with 21 bases between them. The CDR3 nucleotides read TGTGCCACCAGCAGAGATCGGGCTGCAGCCCGAGCTGGCGAGCAGTACTTC. It specifies CATSRDRAAARAGEQYF.

V gene TRBV11-2 combines with J gene TRBJ2-3, with a possible D match to TRBD2 (6 bases). V lost 7 bases to trimming and J lost 10 bases, with 12 bases between them. This CDR3 comprises 11 residues. Germline CDR1 reads SGHAT; CDR2 reads FQNNGV. CDR3 residues: CASTLAGSQYF. The CDR3, as DNA: TGTGCCAGCACCCTGGCGGGGTCGCAGTATTTT.

CDR3 in DNA: TGTGCCAGCAACGGACTAGCGGGAAGGAATGAGCAGTTCTTC. Its translation: CASNGLAGRNEQFF. V and J are TRBV7-9 and TRBJ2-1, with 12 nucleotides matching TRBD2. This CDR3 region has 14 residues. Trimming removed 7 bases from V and 7 bases from J; junction bases left unmatched: 5. Germline loops: CDR1 SEHNR, CDR2 FQNEAQ (reference sequence).

The J gene is TRBJ1-1, the V gene TRBV5-6, with a possible D match to TRBD1 (5 bases). This CDR3 region has 13 residues. Germline V CDR1 and CDR2: SGHDT, YYEEEE. V shed 3 bases and J shed 7 bases, with 13 bases lying between them. The CDR3 spells CASSSVTALEAFF. The CDR3 DNA sequence: TGTGCCAGCAGCTCGGTGACAGCCCTTGAAGCTTTCTTT.

The rearrangement uses TRBV9 and TRBJ2-7; D is possibly TRBD1 (5 bases). Germline CDR1 SGDLS, CDR2 YYNGEE. This CDR3 is 15 amino acids long. Trimming cost V 6 bases and J 2 bases, with 18 bases left between them. CDR3 nucleotides: TGTGCCAGCACCAAAGGGGCCGTGGGCCCCTACGAGCAGTACTTC. Translated, it gives CASTKGAVGPYEQYF. The full variable domain, its missing parts supplied by reference TRBV9 and TRBJ2-7, is DSGVTQTPKHLITATGQRVTLRCSPRSGDLSVYWYQQSLDQGLQFLIQYYNGEERAKGNILERFSAQQFPDLHSELNLSSLELGDSALYFCASTKGAVGPYEQYFGPGTRLTVT.

The chain carries TRBV6-8 and TRBJ2-1; D is unclear. The CDR3 is 12 amino acids. Germline V gives CDR1 MNHGY, CDR2 SAAAGT. The V and J ends lost 2 bases and 11 bases respectively, with 10 bases between them. Written as DNA, the CDR3 is TGTGCCAGCAGTTACGTCGTACGTCAGCAGTTCTTC. Its protein product is CASSYVVRQQFF.

The rearrangement uses TRBV5-4 and TRBJ2-5, with 7 bases that match TRBD1. Trimming cost V 4 bases and J 1 base; bases outside gene matches: 7. The germline V gene has CDR1 SGHNT and CDR2 YYREEE (reference sequence). This CDR3 has 15 amino acids. CDR3 bases: TGTGCCAGCAGCCCAATGACAGGGTCCCAAGAGACCCAGTACTTC. As protein: CASSPMTGSQETQYF.

This clone came up once. V is TRBV28 and J is TRBJ1-1; D gene ambiguous. The CDR3 runs 10 residues. Per the germline V gene, CDR1 is MDHEN and CDR2 is SYDVKM. V was clipped by 7 bases and J by 8 bases, with 8 bases between them. The CDR3 is CASNPKEAFF. Written as DNA, the CDR3 is TGTGCCAGCAATCCCAAAGAAGCTTTCTTT.

The V gene is TRBV27, the J gene TRBJ2-2, with 8 positions matching TRBD2. With 2 bases clipped from V and 4 bases from J, the junction kept 6 bases outside the gene matches. Germline values: CDR1 MNHEY, CDR2 SMNVEV (reference sequence). The CDR3 runs to 16 residues. The CDR3 protein is CASSLEAGVGTGELFF. DNA of the CDR3: TGTGCCAGCAGTTTAGAAGCGGGAGTTGGCACCGGGGAGCTGTTTTTT.

J is TRBJ2-1 and V is TRBV4-3; D is possibly TRBD1 or TRBD2 (5 bases each). The CDR3 is 17 residues long. V lost 1 base, J lost 8 bases, and 21 bases lay in between. In germline, CDR1 is LGHNA, CDR2 YSLEER. The CDR3 nucleotides are TGCGCCAGCAGCCAAGGGGTGGGGACCCCGGTTCAGGATGAGCAGTTCTTC. Translating gives CASSQGVGTPVQDEQFF.

The genes are TRBV2 and TRBJ2-1, with 8 bases that match TRBD1. Per the germline V gene, CDR1 is SNHLY and CDR2 is FYNNEI. The junction had 10 bases not matched to a gene; V was cut back by 7 bases and J by 8 bases. The CDR3 has 14 residues. CDR3 DNA sequence: TGTGCCAGCATTACGGACAGGGTTAAGGATGAGCAGTTCTTC. Translation gives CASITDRVKDEQFF.